Given below is one T cell receptor beta chain in context. Its matching antigen is unknown. The data are from a study of T cell responses to AZD1222 COVID-19 vaccine. General observations from the study: Baseline serostatus was positive in only six AZD1222 recipients. Among the donors, most were white British and more were female, and clonal diversity was possibly underestimated.

Repertoires were generated with immunoSEQ multiplex PCR, while TCRdb's copy carries only in-frame clones and drops some. Of about 100,000 clones in the sample, 65% to 90% were seen once. The germline CDR1 and CDR2 sequences are SNHLY and FYNNEI. Deletions cut 2 bases from V and 5 bases from J, with 15 bases between. CDR3 length equals 15 residues. The chain joins TRBV2 to TRBJ1-2; D is unresolved. The sequence was obtained from an adult in good health. Material: peripheral blood, obtained on day 0 of AZD1222 vaccination. The CDR3 is CASSEQANRSYGYTF. The CDR3 nucleotides read TGTGCCAGCAGTGAACAGGCCAATAGATCATATGGCTACACCTTC.